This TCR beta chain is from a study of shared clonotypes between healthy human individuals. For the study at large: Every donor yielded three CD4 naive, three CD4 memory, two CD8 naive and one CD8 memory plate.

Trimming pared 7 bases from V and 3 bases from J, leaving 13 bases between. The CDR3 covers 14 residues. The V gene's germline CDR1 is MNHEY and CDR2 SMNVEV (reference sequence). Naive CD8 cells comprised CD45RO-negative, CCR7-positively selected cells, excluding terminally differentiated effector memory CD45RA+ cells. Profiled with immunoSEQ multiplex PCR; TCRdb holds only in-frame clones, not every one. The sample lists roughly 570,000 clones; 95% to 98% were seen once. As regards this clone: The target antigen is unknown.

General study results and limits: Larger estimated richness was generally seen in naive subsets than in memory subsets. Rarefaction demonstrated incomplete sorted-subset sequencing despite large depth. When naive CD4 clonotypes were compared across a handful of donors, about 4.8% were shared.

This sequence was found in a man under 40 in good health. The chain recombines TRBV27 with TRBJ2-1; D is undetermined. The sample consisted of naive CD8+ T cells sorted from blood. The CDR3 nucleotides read TGTGCCAGCACCCTGGGAAACGGCTACAATGAGCAGTTCTTC. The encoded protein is CASTLGNGYNEQFF.